Described below is a single TCR beta chain sequence and its context. What it recognizes is unknown. The sample comes from a study of OX40 agonist ivuxolimab in advanced cancers. Overall study results and limits: Patients who responded partially at 0.1-3.0 mg/kg showed clonal expansion ranking among the lowest.

Any history of autoimmune disease or systemic immunosuppression disqualified patients. Some clones are missing from TCRdb's copy, which holds only in-frame ones; the method was immunoSEQ multiplex PCR. The repertoire holds more than 55,000 clones, 79% seen once, with 11% in the top ten. The CDR3 has 14 residues. In germline, CDR1 is SGHNT, CDR2 YYREEE (reference sequence). The sample here was CD4+ or CD8+ T cells sorted from blood, taken in a trial of the OX40 agonist ivuxolimab. The TCR sequence derives from an adult with an advanced solid tumor such as melanoma, head and neck, liver or kidney cancer. V and J are TRBV5-4 and TRBJ2-5; 10 bases fit TRBD2. The better agreement between TRBJ2-7 and the DNA end casts doubt on the J call. The CDR3 bases are TGTGCCAGCAGCTTGGAGCTAGCGGGGGACGAGCAGTACTTC. Residues: CASSLELAGDEQYF.